This TCR beta chain was retrieved from a study of T cells of healthy individuals. With 2 bases clipped from V and 8 bases from J, the junction kept 7 bases outside the gene matches. The CDR3 extends over 15 amino acids. Germline-derived CDR1 and CDR2 are MNHEY and SVGEGT. TCRdb ran MiXCR on the 5' RACE reads and lists one entry per CDR3 protein. The sample has around 98,000 distinct CDR3 sequences; roughly 15% are singletons. Many counts were recorded for this clonotype. The origin of this receptor is a human donor in good health. The chain carries TRBV6-2 or TRBV6-3 and TRBJ2-1; 9 bases agree with TRBD2. The CDR3 sequence: CASSYEAGGPDEQFF. CDR3 coding DNA: TGTGCCAGCAGTTACGAAGCGGGGGGCCCCGATGAGCAGTTCTTC.